These 6 T cell receptor beta chains share one sample of origin, sequenced in a study of shared clonotypes between healthy human individuals. Profiling relied on immunoSEQ multiplex PCR, and the TCRdb table lists in-frame clones only, not all of them. This repertoire shows about 2.3 million clones, more than 80% found once; its top ten account for 0.39%. Material for sequencing was naive CD4+ T cells from PBMCs. Subset indicated: CD45RA+ positively selected. These TCRs come from a young man in good health. Some clones in this sample may be carry-over from other donors' samples.

The rearrangement joins TRBV6-6 to TRBJ1-1; TRBD1 agrees at 10 bases. Germline V gene sequence: CDR1 MNHNY, CDR2 SVGAGI (reference sequence). This CDR3 has 15 residues. Trimming cost V 5 bases and J 0 bases; bases outside gene matches: 3. CDR3 nucleotide sequence: TGTGCCAGCAGTCGGACAGGGGGGGTGAACACTGAAGCTTTCTTT. Translated, it gives CASSRTGGVNTEAFF.

As DNA, the CDR3 is TGTGCCAGCTCAGCCCCCGGGACAGGGTATGGCTACACCTTC. This encodes CASSAPGTGYGYTF. The V call is TRBV18, the J call TRBJ1-2; 9 bases line up with TRBD1. The CDR3 loop spans 14 amino acids. Germline values: CDR1 KGHSH, CDR2 LQKENI. The ends lost 5 bases at V and 5 bases at J; junction bases unmatched: 6.

With regard to this clone: The sample contains more than one DNA sequence encoding this CDR3. The chain carries TRBV18 and TRBJ1-1; D uncertain. Trimming removed 0 bases from V and 0 bases from J, with 8 bases in between. Per germline, CDR1 KGHSH and CDR2 LQKENI. The CDR3 extends over 15 amino acids. CDR3 coding DNA: TGTGCCAGCTCACCACCAGCGGGGTTGAACACTGAAGCTTTCTTT. It translates to CASSPPAGLNTEAFF. The full variable domain, completed using reference TRBV18 and TRBJ1-1, is NAGVMQNPRHLVRRRGQEARLRCSPMKGHSHVYWYRQLPEEGLKFMVYLQKENIIDESGMPKERFSAEFPKEGPSILRIQQVVRGDSAAYFCASSPPAGLNTEAFFGQGTRLTVV.

The genes are TRBV6-1 and TRBJ2-6; D is unresolved. The CDR3 consists of 15 residues. Trimming cost V 2 bases and J 0 bases, with 5 bases left between them. The germline CDR1 and CDR2 sequences are MNHNS and SASEGT. CDR3 sequence reads: CASSEMISGANVLTF. The CDR3 DNA is TGTGCCAGCAGTGAAATGATCTCTGGGGCCAACGTCCTGACTTTC.

The chain carries TRBV19 and TRBJ1-5, with unresolved D. CDR1 LNHDA and CDR2 SQIVND come from the germline V gene (reference sequence). The CDR3 spans 15 residues. V was clipped by 6 bases and J by 4 bases, with 16 bases between them. The CDR3 coding sequence is TGTGCCAGTAGAGGATACCCCTCCGAGAATCAGCCCCAGCATTTT. Its protein product is CASRGYPSENQPQHF.

This chain links TRBV10-3 with TRBJ2-1; D ambiguous. Germline values: CDR1 ENHRY, CDR2 SYGVKD. This CDR3 region has 15 residues. Trimming left V 3 bases short and J 1 base short, with 10 bases between. The CDR3 protein is CAISEGLTSYNEQFF. The CDR3, as DNA: TGTGCCATCAGTGAAGGCCTGACGTCCTACAATGAGCAGTTCTTC.